This T cell receptor (beta chain) was identified in a study of shared clonotypes between healthy human individuals. General study points: Non-shared clonotypes had lower generation probabilities than those shared by all four donors.

Naivety among CD8 cells was defined by CD45RO negativity and positive CCR7 selection, thereby excluding terminally differentiated effector memory CD45RA+ cells. Regarding this clone: Its antigen is unidentified.

Using immunoSEQ multiplex PCR, the repertoire was profiled, and TCRdb retains in-frame clones only, with some absent. The profile shows 800,000 to 950,000 clones, approximately 96% of them singletons. Material: naive CD8+ T cells sorted from blood. The TCR was taken from a man aged 30-40 years in good health.

The CDR3 DNA follows: TGTGCTAGTGGTTTGTCCTCTGCCGCACCCTATTACAATGAGCAGTTCTTC. This translates into CASGLSSAAPYYNEQFF. The V gene is TRBV12-5, the J gene TRBJ2-1, with D unresolved. The CDR3 totals 17 residues. Germline-derived CDR1 and CDR2 are LGHNT and FRNRAP. The ends were cut back, 2 bases at V and 4 bases at J, with 18 bases in the middle.